The entry below describes one T cell receptor beta chain. This clone occurred a few times. It has no known antigen specificity. Base qualities were left out, and no much larger clone turns up one base away. The junction carries 10 bases between V and J, which are trimmed by 1 base and 4 bases respectively. The germline V gene encodes CDR1 SEHNR and CDR2 FQNEAQ (reference sequence). Reading from cysteine to phenylalanine, the CDR3 counts 14 amino acids. The entry retains the CDR3 DNA only, 42 bases that are in frame from base 1. These data are taken from a study of T cells in localized non-small cell lung cancer (dated by TCRdb to 2018 to 2021). For the wider study: The study examined T cell repertoires in roughly 240 patients with early-stage NSCLC and compared tumors with uninvolved tumor-adjacent lungs. All 240 or so NSCLC patients in the cohort were treatment-naive and had localized lung tumors that were resected. The mean age of the NSCLC patients was just over 65 years, with 120 to 150 men and nearly 110 women. Summary of the overall study and its limitations: A median of 57 of the top 100 tumor clones turned up in the paired uninvolved adjacent lung, and roughly 28 of those clones also ranked among the top 100 of that same adjacent lung. Because the study design was exploratory, TCR variables were selected using unadjusted p-values without false-discovery rate correction. Uninvolved tumor-adjacent lung showed the highest T cell clonality, higher than tumor, which suggests more focused antigenic responses in the adjacent lung. Because multi-region sequencing of the tumors was not done, intratumor heterogeneity could not be ruled out. Higher blood T cell density associated with longer overall survival, while higher adjacent-lung clonality associated with shorter survival.

At diagnosis, peripheral blood, uninvolved tumor-adjacent lung and tumor were collected and were preserved as a mix of fresh-frozen and FFPE material. For TCR repertoire profiling, blood samples were analyzed as peripheral blood mononuclear cells. TCR beta CDR3 regions were sequenced from DNA using the immunoSEQ Assay. Under the source paper's analysis protocol: T cell density was computed as TCR beta template counts normalized to usable DNA estimated by amplifying housekeeping genes. Richness was estimated using the preseqR package, with extrapolation to 400,000 templates for PBMC samples and to 120,000 templates for tissue samples. Clonality was taken to be one minus Pielou's evenness. To identify tissue-enriched TCRs, differential abundance testing was run on productive amino-acid clonotypes with a minimum total count of 5 and an alpha of 0.1. The Jaccard Index and the Morisita Overlap Index were used to measure how much the repertoires overlapped between compartments. GLIPH clustered TCR beta CDR3s with public tetramer-defined viral CDR3s; viral motifs required at least three viral sequences plus V-gene enrichment. TCRdb mirrors the immuneACCESS table, restricted to in-frame sequences. Some clones are absent from its copies; in checked studies, under half trace to an unresolved V gene, and the reason for the others is unknown. V and J calls and clone size are those listed in that table; D and trimming were worked out from the DNA. The sample table contains 75,000 to 95,000 clones; only one count was recorded for roughly 80% of them. 19% of the sample goes to the ten largest clones.

The receptor chain draws on TRBV7-9 and TRBJ1-2, and TRBD1 may be the D gene, going by 5 matching bases. The sequencing used PBMCs, collected before any cancer treatment. This clonotype was obtained from a man aged 35-69 years with stage II squamous cell lung carcinoma. The CDR3 region: CASSLGDGLYGYTF. The bases are TGTGCCAGCAGCTTAGGGGACGGCCTCTATGGCTACACCTTC.